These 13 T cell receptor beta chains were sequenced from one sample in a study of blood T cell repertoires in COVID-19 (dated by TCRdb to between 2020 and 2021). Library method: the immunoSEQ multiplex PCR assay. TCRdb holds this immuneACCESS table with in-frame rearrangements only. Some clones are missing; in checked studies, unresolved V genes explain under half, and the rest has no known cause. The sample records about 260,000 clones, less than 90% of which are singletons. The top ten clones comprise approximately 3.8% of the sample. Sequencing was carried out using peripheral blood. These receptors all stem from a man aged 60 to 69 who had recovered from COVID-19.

The CDR3, as DNA: TGTGCCAGCAGCTATACAGGAATCGAGCAGTACTTC. The encoded protein is CASSYTGIEQYF. V usage is TRBV12-3 or TRBV12-4 and J usage is TRBJ2-7; a weak D match, TRBD1 (5 bases). The V and J ends lost 6 bases and 6 bases respectively, with 12 bases between them. The CDR3 has 12 amino acids.

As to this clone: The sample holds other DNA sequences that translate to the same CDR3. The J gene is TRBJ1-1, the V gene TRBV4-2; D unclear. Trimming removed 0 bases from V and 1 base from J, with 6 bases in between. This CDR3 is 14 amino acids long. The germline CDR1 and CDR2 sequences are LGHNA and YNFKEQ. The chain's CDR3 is CASSQERGNTEAFF. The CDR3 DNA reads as TGTGCCAGCAGCCAAGAGCGGGGGAACACTGAAGCTTTCTTT.

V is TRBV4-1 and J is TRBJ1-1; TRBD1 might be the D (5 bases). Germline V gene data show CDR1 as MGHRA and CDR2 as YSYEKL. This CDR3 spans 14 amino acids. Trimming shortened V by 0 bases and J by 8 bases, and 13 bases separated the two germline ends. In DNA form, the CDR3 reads TGCGCCAGCAGCCAAGAACAGGCGCTTATAGAAGCTTTCTTT. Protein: CASSQEQALIEAFF.

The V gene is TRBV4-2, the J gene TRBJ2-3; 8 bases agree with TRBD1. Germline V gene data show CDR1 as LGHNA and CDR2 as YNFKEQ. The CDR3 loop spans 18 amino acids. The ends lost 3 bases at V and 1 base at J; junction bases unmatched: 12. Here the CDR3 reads CASSQATQGAWGTDTQYF. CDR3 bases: TGTGCCAGCAGCCAGGCAACTCAGGGGGCCTGGGGCACAGATACGCAGTATTTT.

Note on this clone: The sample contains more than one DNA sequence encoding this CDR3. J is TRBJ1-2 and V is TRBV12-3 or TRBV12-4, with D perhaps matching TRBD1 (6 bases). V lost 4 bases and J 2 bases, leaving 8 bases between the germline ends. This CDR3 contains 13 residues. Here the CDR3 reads CASSSQGNYGYTF. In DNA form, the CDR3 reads TGTGCCAGCAGTTCCCAGGGGAACTATGGCTACACCTTC.

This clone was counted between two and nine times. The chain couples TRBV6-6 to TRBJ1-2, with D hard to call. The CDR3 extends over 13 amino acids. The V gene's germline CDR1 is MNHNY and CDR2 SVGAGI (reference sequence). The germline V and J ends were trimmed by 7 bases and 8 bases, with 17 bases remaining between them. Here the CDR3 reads CASTFAREGGYTF. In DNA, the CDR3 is TGTGCCAGCACCTTCGCAAGGGAGGGAGGCTACACCTTC.

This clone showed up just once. CDR3 protein: CASSPGNKQGRLFF. CDR3 in DNA: TGTGCCAGCTCACCGGGTAATAAACAGGGCCGGCTGTTTTTT. The chain couples TRBV18 to TRBJ2-2; tentative D call: TRBD1 (6 bases). Germline-derived CDR1 and CDR2 are KGHSH and LQKENI. V was pared by 3 bases and J by 13 bases, with 18 bases between. There are 14 residues in the CDR3.

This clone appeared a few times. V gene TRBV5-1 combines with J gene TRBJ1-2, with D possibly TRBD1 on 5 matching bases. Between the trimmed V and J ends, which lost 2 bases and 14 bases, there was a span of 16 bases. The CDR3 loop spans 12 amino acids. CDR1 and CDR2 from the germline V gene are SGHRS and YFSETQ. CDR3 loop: CASSFDEQVKTF. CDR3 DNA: TGCGCCAGCAGCTTCGATGAACAGGTCAAGACCTTC.

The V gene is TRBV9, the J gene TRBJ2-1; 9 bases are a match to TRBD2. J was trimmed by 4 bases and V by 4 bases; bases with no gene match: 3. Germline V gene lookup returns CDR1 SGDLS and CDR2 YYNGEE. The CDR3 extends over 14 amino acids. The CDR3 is CASSNSGGYNEQFF. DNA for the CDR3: TGTGCCAGCAGCAATAGCGGGGGATACAATGAGCAGTTCTTC.

CDR3 sequence reads: CAISGGSENEKLFF. The DNA of the CDR3 is TGTGCCATCAGTGGGGGCAGTGAGAATGAAAAACTGTTTTTT. V gene TRBV10-3 combines with J gene TRBJ1-4; maybe TRBD1 (5 bases). The germline V gene has CDR1 ENHRY and CDR2 SYGVKD. The V gene lost 4 bases and the J gene lost 5 bases, with 11 bases spanning the gap. The CDR3 is 14 residues long.

Here the CDR3 reads CASRLIRNTEAFF. Here the CDR3 DNA reads TGTGCCAGCAGACTTATTCGGAACACTGAAGCTTTCTTT. V is TRBV27 and J is TRBJ1-1; D ambiguous. Germline V gene data show CDR1 as MNHEY and CDR2 as SMNVEV (reference sequence). The CDR3 has 13 amino acids. Between the trimmed V and J ends, which lost 6 bases and 1 base, there was a span of 9 bases.

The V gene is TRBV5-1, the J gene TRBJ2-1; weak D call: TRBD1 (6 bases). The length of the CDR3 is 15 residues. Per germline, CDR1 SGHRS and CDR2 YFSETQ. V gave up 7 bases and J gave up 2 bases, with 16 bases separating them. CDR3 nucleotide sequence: TGCGCCAGCCGTCCTTACAGGGTTACCTACAATGAGCAGTTCTTC. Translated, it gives CASRPYRVTYNEQFF.

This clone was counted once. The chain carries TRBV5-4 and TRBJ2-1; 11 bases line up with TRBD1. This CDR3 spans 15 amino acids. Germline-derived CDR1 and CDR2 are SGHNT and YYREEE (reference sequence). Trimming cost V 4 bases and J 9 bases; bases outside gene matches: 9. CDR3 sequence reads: CASSNRDRGESEQFF. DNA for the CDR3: TGTGCCAGCAGCAACCGGGACAGGGGGGAAAGTGAGCAGTTCTTC.